The 17 T cell receptor beta chains below all came from one sample that was sequenced in a study of TIL therapy for anti-PD-1-resistant metastatic lung cancer. The time point is: pre-treatment sample, taken before nivolumab and TIL therapy. The libraries were made with immunoSEQ v3. The data were produced by immunoSEQ multiplex PCR, yet TCRdb's version contains in-frame clones alone and is incomplete. The sample has some 37,000 clones; 70% to 75% are singletons. The material sequenced was blood, taken at baseline. These receptors all stem from a person aged 25 to 80 with non-small cell lung cancer.

The chain combines TRBV9 with TRBJ2-7; 9 bases match TRBD1. V lost 4 bases and J lost 3; bases outside the gene matches: 5. Germline CDR1 is SGDLS and CDR2 is YYNGEE. The CDR3 loop spans 14 amino acids. CDR3 sequence: CASSSGTGYYEQYF. The CDR3 DNA is TGTGCCAGCAGCTCCGGGACAGGGTACTACGAGCAGTACTTC.

The chain is built from TRBV7-9 and TRBJ2-3, with D possibly being TRBD2 (5 bases). V was trimmed by 3 bases and J by 3 bases, leaving 16 bases between them. Germline-derived CDR1 and CDR2 are SEHNR and FQNEAQ (reference sequence). The CDR3 extends over 16 amino acids. CDR3 loop: CASSFPSDRGTDTQYF. The CDR3 bases are TGTGCCAGCAGCTTCCCCTCCGACCGAGGGACAGATACGCAGTATTTT.

This chain uses TRBV5-1 with TRBJ2-2; 11 nucleotides line up with TRBD2. The CDR3 is 16 residues long. The junction had 12 bases not matched to a gene; V was cut back by 4 bases and J by 10 bases. Germline CDR1 SGHRS, CDR2 YFSETQ. CDR3 protein: CASSPETSGAAEELFF. The CDR3 region has the DNA TGCGCCAGCAGCCCCGAGACTAGCGGGGCTGCGGAGGAGCTGTTTTTT.

The rearrangement uses TRBV11-2 and TRBJ1-6; a possible D gene is TRBD1 (6 bases). The CDR3 runs to 15 residues. Trimming removed 0 bases at V and 9 bases at J, with 12 bases between. CDR1 is SGHAT and CDR2 is FQNNGV in the germline V gene. The CDR3, as DNA: TGTGCCAGCAGCTTAGAGAGGACAGTCGCTTCACCCCTCCACTTT. Amino acids: CASSLERTVASPLHF.

The chain has TRBV21-1 and TRBJ2-3; the DNA was not used to check the table's D call, TRBD1. TRBV21-1 is a known pseudogene. The CDR3 loop spans 16 amino acids. CDR3 coding DNA: TGTGCCAGCAGTACTATGGACAGGGGGCGGGCAGATACGCAGTATTTT. Protein: CASSTMDRGRADTQYF.

The chain employs TRBV27 and TRBJ1-1, with 9 bases that match TRBD1. There are 15 residues in the CDR3. Germline V gene lookup returns CDR1 MNHEY and CDR2 SMNVEV (reference sequence). The V segment lost 10 bases and the J segment 2 bases; nucleotides outside the gene matches: 11. The CDR3 loop reads CATGFRQGVNTEAFF. CDR3 sequence (DNA): TGTGCCACCGGATTCCGACAGGGGGTAAACACTGAAGCTTTCTTT.

Only one count was recorded for this clone. The chain couples TRBV5-4 to TRBJ2-3; 14 nucleotides match TRBD2. The V and J ends lost 4 bases and 5 bases, in that order; junction bases with no gene match: 9. CDR1 SGHNT and CDR2 YYREEE come from the germline V gene (reference sequence). The CDR3 covers 17 residues. The CDR3 nucleotides read TGTGCCAGCAGCGCCGGGACTAGCGGGGGCTGGGGAGATACGCAGTATTTT. It is translated as CASSAGTSGGWGDTQYF.

The genes are TRBV7-9 and TRBJ2-7; possible D gene TRBD1, 6 bases. V was cut by 1 base and J by 4 bases, with 20 bases left in between. This CDR3 contains 17 residues. CDR1 is SEHNR, CDR2 FQNEAQ, per germline (reference sequence). The CDR3 DNA follows: TGTGCCAGCAGCTTAGGTCGGGGCGGGCCCAGGGGATACGAGCAGTACTTC. It is translated as CASSLGRGGPRGYEQYF.

The V call is TRBV2, the J call TRBJ1-2; 7 nucleotides align to TRBD1. The trim removed 6 bases at V and 4 bases at J, leaving 11 bases unmatched. This CDR3 contains 15 residues. Germline loops: CDR1 SNHLY, CDR2 FYNNEI. CDR3 in DNA: TGTGCCAGCAGGACTACAGGGGTGTCTTCCTATGGCTACACCTTC. It specifies CASRTTGVSSYGYTF.

The J gene is TRBJ2-1, the V gene TRBV2; D possibly corresponds to TRBD2 (5 bases). This CDR3 region has 12 residues. Germline-derived CDR1 and CDR2 are SNHLY and FYNNEI. V dropped 4 bases and J dropped 15 bases, with 16 bases sitting between them. DNA for the CDR3: TGTGCCAGCAGTGGGACTGTAAAAGGGCGGTTCTTC. Encoded protein: CASSGTVKGRFF.

In this sample, this clone turned up a few times. The rearrangement joins TRBV27 to TRBJ2-7; D ambiguous. From germline, CDR1 is MNHEY and CDR2 SMNVEV (reference sequence). The V end was cut by 3 bases, the J end by 2 bases, with 17 bases between. The CDR3 is made up of 16 amino acids. DNA for the CDR3: TGTGCCAGCAGTTTCCTACCGACTCTGCCCCCCTACGAGCAGTACTTC. This gives the protein CASSFLPTLPPYEQYF.

The chain has TRBV5-8 and TRBJ2-3, with 8 bases lining up with TRBD2. The CDR3 extends over 16 amino acids. Germline V lookup: CDR1 SGHTS, CDR2 YDEGEE. J lost 6 bases, V lost 4 bases, and 13 bases had no gene match. This chain's CDR3 is CASSRSTSGVLDTQYF. The DNA of the CDR3 is TGTGCCAGCAGCCGCTCAACTAGCGGCGTACTGGATACGCAGTATTTT.

The V gene is TRBV19, the J gene TRBJ2-7; unclear D gene. CDR1 is LNHDA and CDR2 is SQIVND in the germline V gene (reference sequence). The CDR3 totals 13 residues. Trimming shortened V by 3 bases and J by 2 bases, and 8 bases separated the two germline ends. This chain's CDR3 is CASSINPPYEQYF. The CDR3 DNA follows: TGTGCCAGTAGTATTAACCCCCCCTACGAGCAGTACTTC.

This clone appeared a few times. The rearrangement links TRBV7-2 to TRBJ1-1; tentatively, D is TRBD1 (5 bases). Trimming shortened V by 1 base and J by 4 bases, and 16 bases separated the two germline ends. CDR1 is SGHTA and CDR2 is FQGNSA in the germline V gene. The CDR3 extends over 16 amino acids. CDR3 nucleotides: TGTGCCAGCAGCTTAGTGATGGGTGGGGGGAGCACTGAAGCTTTCTTT. Translation: CASSLVMGGGSTEAFF.

The V and J genes are TRBV7-2 and TRBJ2-6; D remains unclear. Germline values: CDR1 SGHTA, CDR2 FQGNSA. This CDR3 is built from 12 residues. Deletions cut 6 bases from V and 2 bases from J, with 2 bases between. The CDR3 spells CASRAGANVLTF. CDR3 DNA: TGTGCCAGCAGGGCTGGGGCCAACGTCCTGACTTTC.

This rearrangement joins TRBV19 to TRBJ2-1; D gene uncertain. This CDR3 spans 17 amino acids. Trimming removed 4 bases at V and 0 bases at J, with 16 bases between. The germline V gene has CDR1 LNHDA and CDR2 SQIVND (reference sequence). The CDR3 nucleotides are TGTGCCAGTAGTACAGCTTTTAAGGCGAGCTCCTACAATGAGCAGTTCTTC. Protein sequence: CASSTAFKASSYNEQFF.

As regards this clone: The sample carries other DNA sequences with the same CDR3. This rearrangement joins TRBV18 to TRBJ1-5; 7 bases are shared with TRBD1. The CDR3 has 13 residues. From germline, CDR1 is KGHSH and CDR2 LQKENI. Germline trimming cut 6 bases from V and 4 bases from J; bases unmatched to any gene: 3. The chain's CDR3 is CASSPDRNQPQHF. DNA for the CDR3: TGTGCCAGCTCCCCGGACAGGAATCAGCCCCAGCATTTT.